These 8 T cell receptor beta chains were sequenced from one sample in a study of shared clonotypes between healthy human individuals. TCRdb's table, derived via immunoSEQ multiplex PCR, lists solely in-frame clones and lacks some. The sample lists fewer than 2.5 million clones, over 85% seen once, with approximately 0.35% in the top ten. The source material was naive CD4+ T cells from PBMCs. Subset denoted: CD45RA+ positively selected. The receptors come from a man aged 18-30 years in good health. Some clones in this sample may be carry-over from other donors' samples.

The genes are TRBV9 and TRBJ2-5; TRBD2 agrees at 7 bases. The ends lost 2 bases at V and 5 bases at J; junction bases unmatched: 15. Germline V gene lookup returns CDR1 SGDLS and CDR2 YYNGEE. The CDR3 extends over 17 amino acids. This chain's CDR3 is CASSVRPGAGTGETQYF. DNA for the CDR3: TGTGCCAGCAGCGTTCGCCCGGGAGCGGGGACGGGGGAGACCCAGTACTTC. The complete variable domain, with remaining parts taken from reference TRBV9 and TRBJ2-5, reads DSGVTQTPKHLITATGQRVTLRCSPRSGDLSVYWYQQSLDQGLQFLIQYYNGEERAKGNILERFSAQQFPDLHSELNLSSLELGDSALYFCASSVRPGAGTGETQYFGPGTRLLVL.

The chain recombines TRBV30 with TRBJ2-5; 7 bases are a match to TRBD2. Germline CDR1 and CDR2: GTSNPN and SVGIG (reference sequence). The CDR3 totals 13 residues. With V trimmed by 8 bases and J by 0 bases, 6 bases remained unmatched. The CDR3 spells CARGEGYQETQYF. The CDR3 DNA sequence: TGTGCCCGCGGGGAGGGGTACCAAGAGACCCAGTACTTC.

Turning to this clone: Other nucleotide sequences in the sample specify the same CDR3. V gene TRBV27 combines with J gene TRBJ2-3, with no clear D. Trimming pared 3 bases from V and 0 bases from J, leaving 7 bases between. The CDR3 has 14 amino acids. Germline V gives CDR1 MNHEY, CDR2 SMNVEV (reference sequence). In DNA, the CDR3 is TGTGCCAGCAGTTTTGGAACTAGCACAGATACGCAGTATTTT. This codes for CASSFGTSTDTQYF.

This clone was recorded only once. V usage is TRBV11-2 and J usage is TRBJ2-2, with D possibly called TRBD1 or TRBD2 (6 bases each). CDR1 is SGHAT and CDR2 is FQNNGV in the germline V gene. V was cut by 4 bases and J by 5 bases, with 14 bases left in between. The CDR3 consists of 15 residues. This CDR3 reads CASSSLGGSTGELFF. CDR3 DNA: TGTGCCAGCAGCTCCCTGGGGGGCTCGACCGGGGAGCTGTTTTTT.

The chain is built from TRBV7-3 and TRBJ2-1; maybe TRBD1 (6 bases). The CDR3 loop spans 14 amino acids. The V and J ends lost 4 bases and 12 bases respectively, with 19 bases between them. CDR1 is SGHTA, CDR2 FQGTGA, per germline. The DNA of the CDR3 is TGTGCCAGCAGCTCCGACCCCCTGGGCAGGGGGCAGTTCTTC. It encodes CASSSDPLGRGQFF.

V usage is TRBV11-2 and J usage is TRBJ2-5, with D possibly called TRBD1 or TRBD2 (6 bases each). CDR1 and CDR2 (germline): SGHAT, FQNNGV. The CDR3 totals 15 residues. Between the trimmed V and J ends, which lost 4 bases and 4 bases, there was a span of 16 bases. CDR3 sequence reads: CASSYRGAIGETQYF. The CDR3 DNA follows: TGTGCCAGCAGCTATAGGGGGGCGATAGGAGAGACCCAGTACTTC.

CDR3 nucleotides: TGTGCCAGCAGTGAATACGGACTAGCGGTCGAGCAGTACTTC. Protein: CASSEYGLAVEQYF. The chain carries TRBV2 and TRBJ2-7; 10 nucleotides agree with TRBD2. CDR1 and CDR2 from the germline V gene are SNHLY and FYNNEI. This CDR3 is built from 14 residues. Germline trimming cut 2 bases from V and 6 bases from J; bases unmatched to any gene: 4.

This clone has just one count. This chain connects TRBV11-2 to TRBJ2-2; D assignment may be TRBD1 or TRBD2 (6 bases each). V was cut by 5 bases and J by 3 bases, with 19 bases left in between. The CDR3 is made up of 17 amino acids. From germline, CDR1 is SGHAT and CDR2 FQNNGV. Here the CDR3 reads CASSLGGRDTHTGELFF. CDR3 in DNA: TGTGCCAGCAGCCTCGGGGGACGGGACACCCACACCGGGGAGCTGTTTTTT.